This T cell receptor beta chain was recovered during a study of T cell changes during pregnancy in multiple sclerosis. After removal of 8 bases from V and 7 bases from J, the junction contained 6 bases not matched to a gene. The CDR3 is made up of 13 amino acids. CDR1 and CDR2 from the germline V gene are LNHNV and YYDKDF (reference sequence). The data were produced by immunoSEQ multiplex PCR, yet TCRdb's version contains in-frame clones alone and is incomplete. The sample includes some 70,000 clones, roughly 92% of them seen just once. This clone has only a few counts. Sequencing used peripheral blood, obtained after pregnancy. The clonotype was recovered from a female donor in good health, enrolled as a control in a pregnancy study. This sequence joins TRBV15 and TRBJ1-2; 11 nucleotides align to TRBD1. CDR3 in amino acids: CATRGQGAFGYTF. CDR3 in DNA: TGTGCCACCCGTGGACAGGGGGCTTTTGGCTACACCTTC.